This TCR beta chain emerged from a study of T cell repertoires in cytomegalovirus infection. Study results and caveats: Across the ex vivo response, the dominant clonotypes were HLA-C-restricted CMV-specific TCR beta clonotypes. Frequencies of public TCR beta families were cumulated, and this identified carriers of CMV plus the relevant HLA.

In this sample, this clonotype turned up a few times. Its specificity is not known. The germline CDR1 and CDR2 sequences are SGHTA and FQGTGA. Trimming took 5 bases from V and 7 from J, leaving 18 bases between them. The CDR3 length is 15 residues. TCRdb reanalysed the reads using MiXCR and keeps one entry per CDR3 protein. Of some 920,000 distinct CDR3 sequences in the sample, under 40% were seen once. The rearrangement links TRBV7-3 to TRBJ2-1, with D maybe TRBD2 (6 bases). The receptor was isolated from a human donor in good health (CMV status not recorded). Some clones in this sample may be carry-over from other donors' samples. Here the sequenced sample was cultured CD8+ T cells from PBMCs, taken from culture after CMV antigen stimulation. In DNA, the CDR3 is TGTGCCAGCAGCCCCTCTTTTGTAGCGGCGAATGAGCAGTTCTTC. As protein: CASSPSFVAANEQFF.